The 16 T cell receptor beta chains below come from one sample, sequenced in a study of shared clonotypes between healthy human individuals. Data came from immunoSEQ multiplex PCR; TCRdb stores just in-frame clones and leaves some out. This sample yields around 430,000 clones, of which roughly 77% are seen a single time; 13% belongs to the top ten. Input material: PBMCs. Receptors were obtained from a woman between 35 and 50 years old in good health. Some clones in this sample may be carry-over from other donors' samples.

This clone occurred many times. J is TRBJ2-7 and V is TRBV5-1; 10 positions agree with TRBD2. Germline CDR1 is SGHRS and CDR2 is YFSETQ. The CDR3 sequence is 15 residues long. V shed 2 bases and J 5 bases; nucleotides not matched to a gene: 7. The CDR3 nucleotides are TGCGCCAGCAGCTTTATGTCTAGCGGGAGAGACGAGCAGTACTTC. Translating it yields CASSFMSSGRDEQYF.

V gene TRBV19 combines with J gene TRBJ2-7; 8 bases are shared with TRBD1. J lost 6 bases, V lost 5 bases, and 6 bases had no gene match. The CDR3 spans 13 residues. Germline-derived CDR1 and CDR2 are LNHDA and SQIVND (reference sequence). The CDR3 loop reads CASSPTGEGEQYF. The CDR3 DNA follows: TGTGCCAGTAGTCCGACAGGGGAAGGCGAGCAGTACTTC.

In nucleotides, the CDR3 is TGTGCCAGCTCCAGGGACAGGGGGAACTACGAGCAGTACTTC. Its protein is CASSRDRGNYEQYF. V usage is TRBV18 and J usage is TRBJ2-7; TRBD1 aligns across 11 bases. The V gene end was trimmed by 6 bases and the J gene end by 3 bases; junction bases not matched to a gene: 4. The germline V gene has CDR1 KGHSH and CDR2 LQKENI. The CDR3 totals 14 residues.

CDR3 loop: CASSQEFNTPDTQYF. DNA of the CDR3: TGTGCCAGCAGCCAAGAATTTAACACCCCAGATACGCAGTATTTT. V is TRBV4-2 and J is TRBJ2-3, with D uncertain. This CDR3 is 15 amino acids long. The germline V and J ends were trimmed by 0 bases and 4 bases, with 11 bases remaining between them. Germline V gives CDR1 LGHNA, CDR2 YNFKEQ.

V is TRBV6-1 and J is TRBJ1-1; D gene uncertain. Per germline, CDR1 MNHNS and CDR2 SASEGT. V shed 6 bases and J shed 1 base, with 9 bases lying between them. The CDR3 is made up of 13 amino acids. The CDR3 loop is CASRVQPNTEAFF. The CDR3 DNA is TGTGCCAGCAGAGTCCAGCCGAACACTGAAGCTTTCTTT.

This clone was seen just once. V is TRBV19 and J is TRBJ2-7; D gene uncertain. The CDR3 totals 11 residues. CDR1 is LNHDA, CDR2 SQIVND, per germline (reference sequence). Trimming removed 6 bases at V and 1 base at J, with 4 bases between. The DNA for the CDR3 is TGTGCCAGTAGCGCTTCCTACGAGCAGTACTTC. Protein: CASSASYEQYF.

The chain recombines TRBV5-4 with TRBJ2-1, with 11 bases lining up with TRBD2. This CDR3 has 15 amino acids. V shed 0 bases, J shed 6 bases, and the junction held 2 bases outside the gene matches. Germline V CDR1 and CDR2: SGHNT, YYREEE (reference sequence). This CDR3 reads CASSLDSGRANEQFF. CDR3 bases: TGTGCCAGCAGCTTGGATAGCGGGAGGGCCAATGAGCAGTTCTTC.

The chain recombines TRBV5-1 with TRBJ1-1, with 9 bases fitting TRBD1. V was clipped by 2 bases and J by 4 bases; unmatched bases: 9. CDR3 length: 16 residues. Germline loops: CDR1 SGHRS, CDR2 YFSETQ. The CDR3 spells CASSLRTGDASTEAFF. The DNA of the CDR3 is TGCGCCAGCAGCTTACGGACAGGGGATGCTAGCACTGAAGCTTTCTTT.

This clone was seen a few times. The rearrangement uses TRBV7-9 and TRBJ2-3; 11 positions match TRBD2. Germline V CDR1 and CDR2: SEHNR, FQNEAQ (reference sequence). V lost 7 bases to trimming and J lost 5 bases; unmatched junction nucleotides: 2. CDR3 length: 13 residues. CDR3 bases: TGTGCCAGCATCGGACTAGCGGGAGATACGCAGTATTTT. It translates to CASIGLAGDTQYF.

This chain joins TRBV15 and TRBJ2-1; TRBD2 aligns across 14 bases. This CDR3 region has 16 residues. V lost 4 bases to trimming and J lost 6 bases; unmatched junction nucleotides: 5. The germline CDR1 and CDR2 sequences are LNHNV and YYDKDF (reference sequence). This CDR3 reads CATSIRGTSGSNEQFF. The CDR3 bases are TGTGCCACCAGCATCAGGGGGACTAGCGGGAGCAATGAGCAGTTCTTC.

This clone was recorded at least ten times. The chain combines TRBV5-4 with TRBJ2-3, with D possibly being TRBD2 (6 bases). The V end was cut by 3 bases, the J end by 3 bases, with 14 bases between. This CDR3 has 15 amino acids. Germline lookup yields CDR1 SGHNT and CDR2 YYREEE (reference sequence). DNA of the CDR3: TGTGCCAGCAGCTCTCCTTGGGGGAGGACAGATACGCAGTATTTT. This translates into CASSSPWGRTDTQYF. The complete variable domain, with remaining parts taken from reference TRBV5-4 and TRBJ2-3, reads ETGVTQSPTHLIKTRGQQVTLRCSSQSGHNTVSWYQQALGQGPQFIFQYYREEENGRGNFPPRFSGLQFPNYSSELNVNALELDDSALYLCASSSPWGRTDTQYFGPGTRLTVL.

V is TRBV6-5 and J is TRBJ2-3; maybe TRBD2 (5 bases). The CDR3 is 14 amino acids. V lost 4 bases and J lost 2, with 10 bases in between. CDR1 is MNHEY and CDR2 is SVGAGI in the germline V gene. CDR3 region: CASSWVGATDTQYF. The DNA for the CDR3 is TGTGCCAGCAGTTGGGTGGGAGCCACAGATACGCAGTATTTT.

The V and J genes are TRBV11-3 and TRBJ2-3, with TRBD2 as a possible D gene (5 bases). This CDR3 is built from 15 residues. Germline V gene sequence: CDR1 SGHNT, CDR2 YENEEA. The V end lost 3 bases, the J end lost 0 bases, and 10 bases lay between the germline ends. Written as DNA, the CDR3 is TGTGCCAGCAGCTTGGGGAGAACTAGCACAGATACGCAGTATTTT. This codes for CASSLGRTSTDTQYF.

The chain carries TRBV29-1 and TRBJ2-1, with 11 nucleotides matching TRBD2. The CDR3 contains 14 residues. Germline V gene lookup returns CDR1 SQVTM and CDR2 ANQGSEA. With V trimmed by 3 bases and J by 2 bases, 0 bases remained unmatched. CDR3 loop: CSVETSGTYNEQFF. The CDR3 region has the DNA TGCAGCGTTGAGACTAGCGGGACCTACAATGAGCAGTTCTTC.

This chain joins TRBV2 and TRBJ1-2; 8 nucleotides match TRBD1. CDR3 length equals 16 residues. V shed 0 bases, J shed 2 bases, and the junction held 5 bases outside the gene matches. Germline V gives CDR1 SNHLY, CDR2 FYNNEI. The CDR3 reads CASSEAPDRGNYGYTF. The CDR3 DNA is TGTGCCAGCAGTGAAGCGCCAGACAGGGGAAACTATGGCTACACCTTC.

This clone appeared a few times. The chain links TRBV19 to TRBJ1-4; 8 bases align to TRBD1. The CDR3 totals 16 residues. Trimming at V came to 1 base and at J to 8 bases, leaving 9 bases not matched to a gene. Looked up from germline, CDR1 is LNHDA and CDR2 is SQIVND (reference sequence). This CDR3 reads CASSIGRGTGYEKLFF. The DNA for the CDR3 is TGTGCCAGTAGTATAGGTCGGGGGACAGGTTACGAAAAACTGTTTTTT. Full variable domain (rest looked up from reference TRBV19 and TRBJ1-4): DGGITQSPKYLFRKEGQNVTLSCEQNLNHDAMYWYRQDPGQGLRLIYYSQIVNDFQKGDIAEGYSVSREKKESFPLTVTSAQKNPTAFYLCASSIGRGTGYEKLFFGSGTQLSVL.